This T cell receptor (beta chain) was recovered during a study of blood T cell repertoires in COVID-19. Looking at the study overall: Italy, Spain and the United States were the sources of the convalescent and acute COVID-19 samples. The analysed material was cDNA or gDNA that came from T cells, B-cell-depleted T cells, or PBMCs.

Generated by immunoSEQ multiplex PCR, the TCRdb table keeps only in-frame clones and is missing some. The data show approximately 75,000 clones, with 75% to 85% seen just once and under 7.5% held by the top ten. Germline CDR1 and CDR2: MNHEY and SVGAGI. The V gene end was trimmed by 0 bases and the J gene end by 1 base; junction bases not matched to a gene: 0. The CDR3 is 15 amino acids. What was sequenced was peripheral blood. The receptor's source is a man aged 25 to 45 with COVID-19, enrolled during active disease. The rearrangement links TRBV6-5 to TRBJ2-5; TRBD2 matches at 9 bases. Written as DNA, the CDR3 is TGTGCCAGCAGTTACTCGACTAGCGGCCAAGAGACCCAGTACTTC. Translated, it gives CASSYSTSGQETQYF.